The 29 T cell receptor beta chains listed next were all sequenced from one sample in a study of blood T cells in healthy people across ages. A second PCR of 7 to 11 cycles used a sample-barcoded 5' primer and a J-beta primer mix. MiXCR was run by TCRdb on the 5' RACE reads, yielding one entry per CDR3 protein. The sample carries over 1,200,000 distinct CDR3 sequences, approximately 59% recorded once. The specimen was blood. The receptors shown here come from a young man in good health.

This clonotype has a handful of counts. The chain joins TRBV7-9 to TRBJ2-2; 8 bases are shared with TRBD2. Per the germline V gene, CDR1 is SEHNR and CDR2 is FQNEAQ (reference sequence). The CDR3 totals 17 residues. V lost 1 base to trimming and J lost 2 bases; unmatched junction nucleotides: 6. The CDR3 DNA reads TGTGCCAGCAGCTTAGGTACTAGCGGTGAAAACACCGGGGAGCTGTTTTTT. Protein sequence: CASSLGTSGENTGELFF.

This clonotype was picked up one time. The rearrangement links TRBV12-3 or TRBV12-4 to TRBJ1-6; D remains unclear. This CDR3 has 16 amino acids. Trimming stripped 7 bases from V and 0 bases from J, with 13 bases between. The CDR3 loop is CASTLGGSSYNSPLHF. The DNA for the CDR3 is TGTGCCAGCACTCTAGGAGGCAGCTCCTATAATTCACCCCTCCACTTT.

The V gene is TRBV25-1, the J gene TRBJ2-1; D gene uncertain. CDR1 is MGHDK, CDR2 SYGVNS, per germline. V lost 8 bases and J lost 1, with 12 bases in between. The CDR3 sequence is 14 residues long. The CDR3 DNA follows: TGTGCCAGCCGTCCCACGCAGTCCTACAATGAGCAGTTCTTC. This encodes CASRPTQSYNEQFF. The full variable domain, in which reference TRBV25-1 and TRBJ2-1 provide the parts outside the CDR3, is EADIYQTPRYLVIGTGKKITLECSQTMGHDKMYWYQQDPGMELHLIHYSYGVNSTEKGDLSSESTVSRIRTEHFPLTLESARPSHTSQYLCASRPTQSYNEQFFGPGTRLTVL.

As for this clonotype: A read error may produce the germline difference seen at one junction end. The chain is built from TRBV7-2 and TRBJ2-1, with TRBD2 matching 7 bases. The CDR3 runs to 16 residues. Germline-derived CDR1 and CDR2 are SGHTA and FQGNSA. DNA of the CDR3: TGTGCCAGCAGCTTAACACTAGCGAGCTCCTACGATGAGCAGTTCTTC. This codes for CASSLTLASSYDEQFF.

The chain joins TRBV12-3 or TRBV12-4 to TRBJ2-2; D is uncertain. V was pared by 3 bases and J by 4 bases, with 6 bases between. The CDR3 consists of 13 residues. CDR3 loop: CASSLTRTGELFF. CDR3 nucleotides: TGTGCCAGCAGTTTGACTCGCACCGGGGAGCTGTTTTTT.

The rearrangement uses TRBV4-2 and TRBJ2-1; 7 bases match TRBD2. There are 18 residues in the CDR3. V dropped 0 bases and J dropped 5; count of bases not matched to a gene: 13. Germline V gives CDR1 LGHNA, CDR2 YNFKEQ. The CDR3, as DNA: TGTGCCAGCAGCCAAGAGGCCTCGGGGGGTTGGACCAACAATGAGCAGTTCTTC. Its protein is CASSQEASGGWTNNEQFF.

The chain joins TRBV5-1 to TRBJ2-1; TRBD1 might be the D (5 bases). This CDR3 is 16 amino acids long. Trimming pared 1 base from V and 7 bases from J, leaving 18 bases between. Germline V gene sequence: CDR1 SGHRS, CDR2 YFSETQ. Written as DNA, the CDR3 is TGCGCCAGCAGCTTGTCGGTAGACAGCCTGTATAATGAGCAGTTCTTC. Its protein is CASSLSVDSLYNEQFF.

As regards this clonotype: One end of the junction varies from germline; a read error may be responsible. V and J are TRBV30 and TRBJ1-1; D is unclear. The CDR3 has 12 residues. CDR1 GTSNPN and CDR2 SVGIG come from the germline V gene (reference sequence). The CDR3 coding sequence is TGCGCCTGGAGGGAACCGAACACTGAAGCTTTCTTT. Translated: CAWREPNTEAFF.

In its sample, this clonotype was seen a few times. The chain is built from TRBV5-1 and TRBJ2-5; possibly TRBD1 for D (6 bases). The CDR3 covers 14 residues. The ends were cut back, 6 bases at V and 3 bases at J, with 15 bases in the middle. Germline CDR1 SGHRS, CDR2 YFSETQ. The CDR3 nucleotides are TGCGCCAGCATCACGACACCAGGGGAAGAGACCCAGTACTTC. Its protein is CASITTPGEETQYF.

Only one count was recorded for this clonotype. This chain uses TRBV4-3 with TRBJ2-3; D may correspond to TRBD1 or TRBD2 (6 bases each). The CDR3 covers 15 residues. Germline V gives CDR1 LGHNA, CDR2 YSLEER. The V and J ends lost 1 base and 4 bases respectively, with 12 bases between them. CDR3 protein: CASSQGGAVSDTQYF. CDR3 nucleotides: TGCGCCAGCAGCCAAGGGGGGGCCGTGTCAGATACGCAGTATTTT.

This clonotype was recorded only once. The chain combines TRBV11-2 with TRBJ2-7; D call uncertain. The CDR3 has 13 residues. Germline CDR1 is SGHAT and CDR2 is FQNNGV. The V end lost 0 bases, the J end lost 3 bases, and 6 bases lay between the germline ends. For the CDR3, the DNA is TGTGCCAGCAGCTTAGATGTGTACTACGAGCAGTACTTC. It codes for CASSLDVYYEQYF.

This clonotype was observed once. The chain combines TRBV2 with TRBJ2-5, with D perhaps TRBD1 (6 bases). V shed 0 bases and J shed 7 bases, with 9 bases lying between them. Looked up from germline, CDR1 is SNHLY and CDR2 is FYNNEI. CDR3 length: 13 residues. The CDR3 nucleotides read TGTGCCAGCAGTGAAGCGAGAGGGGGGACCCAGTACTTC. Amino acid sequence: CASSEARGGTQYF.

In its sample, this clonotype was seen once. This chain connects TRBV20-1 to TRBJ2-2; D remains unclear. Trimming stripped 0 bases from V and 3 bases from J, with 11 bases between. This CDR3 contains 15 residues. Germline lookup yields CDR1 DFQATT and CDR2 SNEGSKA (reference sequence). This CDR3 reads CSARDQIRDTGELFF. Here the CDR3 DNA reads TGCAGTGCTAGAGATCAGATCAGAGACACCGGGGAGCTGTTTTTT.

This clonotype turned up a few times. This sequence joins TRBV4-3 and TRBJ1-4; D not resolved. This CDR3 is 16 amino acids long. The germline V and J ends were trimmed by 0 bases and 3 bases, with 11 bases remaining between them. CDR1 and CDR2 from the germline V gene are LGHNA and YSLEER. CDR3 sequence: CASSQDPTAANEKLFF. The CDR3 bases are TGCGCCAGCAGCCAAGATCCGACCGCGGCTAATGAAAAACTGTTTTTT.

J is TRBJ2-7 and V is TRBV2; 7 nucleotides agree with TRBD2. The CDR3 extends over 12 amino acids. Germline V gene sequence: CDR1 SNHLY, CDR2 FYNNEI. V shed 7 bases, J shed 3 bases, and the junction held 3 bases outside the gene matches. The CDR3 DNA is TGTGCCAGCAAAGGGAGGGACTACGAGCAGTACTTC. Translation gives CASKGRDYEQYF.

The chain recombines TRBV20-1 with TRBJ2-3; D not resolved. This CDR3 is built from 12 residues. Trimming stripped 1 base from V and 2 bases from J, with 4 bases between. The germline gives CDR1 DFQATT, CDR2 SNEGSKA (reference sequence). In DNA, the CDR3 is TGCAGTGCTAGAGTTCTCACAGATACGCAGTATTTT. Encoded protein: CSARVLTDTQYF.

V usage is TRBV4-3 and J usage is TRBJ2-2; 9 bases match TRBD2. The germline CDR1 and CDR2 sequences are LGHNA and YSLEER. This CDR3 is built from 17 residues. V gave up 3 bases and J gave up 3 bases; unmatched junction bases: 8. CDR3 bases: TGCGCCAGCAGCCAGGACGGACTAGCGATGGACACCGGGGAGCTGTTTTTT. Protein: CASSQDGLAMDTGELFF.

V usage is TRBV21-1 and J usage is TRBJ2-1; the table calls TRBD1, which could not be checked here. TRBV21-1 is termed a pseudogene. The CDR3 runs to 16 residues. CDR3 coding DNA: TGTGCCAGCAGCAAAGAGGGGACAGGAAAGTACGATGAGCAGTTCTTC. As protein: CASSKEGTGKYDEQFF.

This chain links TRBV6-5 with TRBJ2-3; 8 positions agree with TRBD2. The CDR3 has 13 residues. Germline V gives CDR1 MNHEY, CDR2 SVGAGI. J lost 7 bases, V lost 6 bases, and 6 bases had no gene match. The DNA for the CDR3 is TGTGCCAGCAGCCGGGGGGGAACAAATACGCAGTATTTT. Protein sequence: CASSRGGTNTQYF.

This clonotype was seen more than once but under ten times. The chain has TRBV11-2 and TRBJ2-5; D perhaps matches TRBD1 (5 bases). Germline CDR1 and CDR2: SGHAT and FQNNGV. The CDR3 contains 16 residues. V was cut by 5 bases and J by 2 bases, with 18 bases left in between. CDR3 residues: CASSPRDYLGQETQYF. CDR3 sequence (DNA): TGTGCCAGCAGCCCCAGGGATTATCTGGGACAAGAGACCCAGTACTTC.

The chain recombines TRBV25-1 with TRBJ2-7; D may be TRBD2 (6 bases). The CDR3 has 14 amino acids. Germline CDR1 is MGHDK and CDR2 is SYGVNS. Trimming shortened V by 5 bases and J by 6 bases, and 17 bases separated the two germline ends. CDR3 protein: CASSNGVSEGEQYF. CDR3 DNA: TGTGCCAGCAGTAACGGAGTATCGGAGGGCGAGCAGTACTTC.

This clonotype turned up a few times. The gene calls are TRBV7-2 and TRBJ2-5, with 9 bases lining up with TRBD2. Germline V gene data show CDR1 as SGHTA and CDR2 as FQGNSA. The CDR3 sequence is 15 residues long. V shed 2 bases and J 5 bases; nucleotides not matched to a gene: 6. The CDR3 loop reads CASSLWAGGLETQYF. CDR3 in DNA: TGTGCCAGCAGCTTATGGGCGGGGGGGCTGGAGACCCAGTACTTC.

Only one count was recorded for this clonotype. The rearrangement uses TRBV4-2 and TRBJ2-7; no definite D call. The CDR3 is made up of 14 amino acids. Germline assignment: CDR1 LGHNA and CDR2 YNFKEQ. V was clipped by 4 bases and J by 0 bases, with 10 bases between them. The CDR3 DNA follows: TGTGCCAGCAGCCCGGTGGCGACCTCCTACGAGCAGTACTTC. Protein sequence: CASSPVATSYEQYF.

This sequence joins TRBV28 and TRBJ2-3; D is ambiguous. The CDR3 spans 16 residues. The germline V and J ends were trimmed by 3 bases and 2 bases, with 15 bases remaining between them. Germline assignment: CDR1 MDHEN and CDR2 SYDVKM. CDR3 protein: CASSLNPLGVTDTQYF. In DNA form, the CDR3 reads TGTGCCAGCAGTTTGAACCCGTTAGGAGTCACAGATACGCAGTATTTT.

This clonotype was counted only a few times. V gene TRBV7-2 combines with J gene TRBJ2-2, with 8 bases that match TRBD1. V lost 1 base and J lost 4; bases outside the gene matches: 2. CDR1 is SGHTA and CDR2 is FQGNSA in the germline V gene. CDR3 length: 15 amino acids. The CDR3 spells CASSLVTGGTGELFF. DNA for the CDR3: TGTGCCAGCAGCTTAGTCACAGGGGGCACCGGGGAGCTGTTTTTT.

This chain uses TRBV5-1 with TRBJ2-3; D remains ambiguous. Trimming shortened V by 3 bases and J by 3 bases, and 23 bases separated the two germline ends. Germline CDR1 is SGHRS and CDR2 is YFSETQ. The CDR3 has 18 residues. The CDR3 DNA follows: TGCGCCAGCAGCTGTCTAATGAATGGCCGTCCCGGGACAGATACGCAGTATTTT. It specifies CASSCLMNGRPGTDTQYF.

This clonotype was found a few times. The chain combines TRBV6-2 or TRBV6-3 with TRBJ2-5; D perhaps matches TRBD1 (6 bases). The CDR3 consists of 13 residues. Germline CDR1 MNHEY, CDR2 SVGEGT. Trimming took off 6 bases at V and 12 bases at J, with 20 bases between the two ends. The CDR3 region has the DNA TGTGCCAGCAGAGCGGACAGTGGTCGTAGGGAGTACTTC. Translated, it gives CASRADSGRREYF.

The V and J genes are TRBV27 and TRBJ2-3, with 11 bases that match TRBD2. There are 15 residues in the CDR3. V shed 7 bases and J 6 bases; nucleotides not matched to a gene: 9. Germline V gives CDR1 MNHEY, CDR2 SMNVEV (reference sequence). Here the CDR3 DNA reads TGTGCCAGCATCCAGAGACTAGCGGGGTTCGATACGCAGTATTTT. Its protein is CASIQRLAGFDTQYF.

The chain combines TRBV24-1 with TRBJ2-5; tentative D call: TRBD2 (6 bases). V lost 3 bases and J 4 bases, leaving 14 bases between the germline ends. This CDR3 has 15 residues. The germline V gene has CDR1 KGHDR and CDR2 SFDVKD. CDR3 sequence: CATSDGGLGRETQYF. CDR3 sequence (DNA): TGTGCCACCAGTGATGGGGGGTTGGGTCGAGAGACCCAGTACTTC.